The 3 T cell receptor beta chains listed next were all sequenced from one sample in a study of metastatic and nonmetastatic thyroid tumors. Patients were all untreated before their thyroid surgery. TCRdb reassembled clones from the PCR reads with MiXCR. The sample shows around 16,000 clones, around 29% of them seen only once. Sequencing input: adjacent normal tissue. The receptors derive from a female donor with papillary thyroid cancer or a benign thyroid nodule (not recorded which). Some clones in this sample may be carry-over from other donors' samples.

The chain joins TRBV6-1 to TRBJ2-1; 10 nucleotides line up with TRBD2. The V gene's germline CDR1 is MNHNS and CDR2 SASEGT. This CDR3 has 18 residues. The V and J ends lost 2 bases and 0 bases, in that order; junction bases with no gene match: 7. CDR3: CASSEIAGGFNSYNEQFF. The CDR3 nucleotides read TGTGCCAGCAGTGAAATAGCGGGAGGCTTTAACTCCTACAATGAGCAGTTCTTC.

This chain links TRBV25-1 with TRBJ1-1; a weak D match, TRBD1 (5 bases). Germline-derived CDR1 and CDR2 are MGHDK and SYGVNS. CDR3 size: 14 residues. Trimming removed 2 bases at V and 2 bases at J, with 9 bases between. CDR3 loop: CASSEGGLNTEAFF. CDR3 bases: TGTGCCAGCAGTGAAGGGGGTTTAAACACTGAAGCTTTCTTT.

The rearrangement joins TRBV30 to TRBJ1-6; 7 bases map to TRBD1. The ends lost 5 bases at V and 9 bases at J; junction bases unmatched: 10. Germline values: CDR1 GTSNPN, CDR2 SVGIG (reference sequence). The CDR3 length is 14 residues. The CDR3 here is CAWAVGGGGSPLHF. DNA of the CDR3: TGTGCCTGGGCCGTTGGAGGGGGCGGTTCACCCCTCCACTTT.